The 5 T cell receptor beta chains below all came from one sample that was sequenced in a study of shared clonotypes between healthy human individuals. Sequencing was performed with immunoSEQ multiplex PCR; in TCRdb, only in-frame clones are kept and a portion is missing. The table lists about 1 million clones, around 75% of them singletons. What was sequenced was memory CD4+ T cells sorted from blood. Subset specified: CD45RA-negative fraction. These receptors all stem from a man between 18 and 29 years old in good health.

This clone showed up just once. The V call is TRBV10-3, the J call TRBJ1-2; D might be TRBD1 (6 bases). Trimming stripped 7 bases from V and 6 bases from J, with 18 bases between. Germline V gene sequence: CDR1 ENHRY, CDR2 SYGVKD. The CDR3 extends over 14 amino acids. CDR3 in amino acids: CAITGTSATDGYTF. DNA of the CDR3: TGTGCCATCACCGGGACATCTGCCACGGATGGCTACACCTTC.

This chain joins TRBV6-1 and TRBJ2-4, with D possibly matching TRBD1 (5 bases). This CDR3 spans 13 amino acids. V was shortened by 6 bases and J by 8 bases, with 14 bases between the two germline ends. Per germline, CDR1 MNHNS and CDR2 SASEGT. This chain's CDR3 is CASRFRAVDIQYF. DNA of the CDR3: TGTGCCAGCAGGTTCAGGGCCGTGGACATTCAGTACTTC.

The rearrangement uses TRBV28 and TRBJ1-2, with 10 nucleotides matching TRBD1. CDR3 length equals 15 residues. Germline CDR1 reads MDHEN; CDR2 reads SYDVKM. V was pared by 1 base and J by 8 bases, with 7 bases of the junction left unmatched. The CDR3 DNA is TGTGCCAGCAGTTTATTCGACAGGGGGCTAGGAGGCTACACCTTC. It translates to CASSLFDRGLGGYTF.

The J gene is TRBJ1-2, the V gene TRBV25-1; the D is unclear. CDR1 MGHDK and CDR2 SYGVNS come from the germline V gene. There are 10 residues in the CDR3. Trimming pared 9 bases from V and 4 bases from J, leaving 6 bases between. The CDR3 DNA reads as TGTGCCAGAGGACCCTATGGCTACACCTTC. It translates to CARGPYGYTF.

The V gene is TRBV6-5, the J gene TRBJ2-1, with D unclear. Germline CDR1 MNHEY, CDR2 SVGAGI. The V end was cut by 7 bases, the J end by 7 bases, with 14 bases between. The CDR3 totals 13 residues. In DNA, the CDR3 is TGTGCCAGCAAACCAAATCCCCAGAATGAGCAGTTCTTC. The encoded protein is CASKPNPQNEQFF.